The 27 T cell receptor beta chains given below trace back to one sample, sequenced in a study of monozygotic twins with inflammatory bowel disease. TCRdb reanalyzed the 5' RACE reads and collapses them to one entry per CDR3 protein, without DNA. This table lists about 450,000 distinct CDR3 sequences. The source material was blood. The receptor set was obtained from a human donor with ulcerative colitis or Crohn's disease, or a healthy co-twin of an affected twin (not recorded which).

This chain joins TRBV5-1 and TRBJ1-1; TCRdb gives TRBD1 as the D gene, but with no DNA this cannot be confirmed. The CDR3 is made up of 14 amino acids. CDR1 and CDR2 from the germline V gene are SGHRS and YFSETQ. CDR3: CASSLWDTSPEAFF.

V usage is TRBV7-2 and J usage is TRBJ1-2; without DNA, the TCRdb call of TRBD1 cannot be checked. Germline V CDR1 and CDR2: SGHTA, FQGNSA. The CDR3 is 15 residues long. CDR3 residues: CASSLDDRTNYGYTF. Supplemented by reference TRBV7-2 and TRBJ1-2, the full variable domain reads GAGVSQSPSNKVTEKGKDVELRCDPISGHTALYWYRQSLGQGLEFLIYFQGNSAPDKSGLPSDRFSAERTGGSVSTLTIQRTQQEDSAVYLCASSLDDRTNYGYTFGSGTRLTVV.

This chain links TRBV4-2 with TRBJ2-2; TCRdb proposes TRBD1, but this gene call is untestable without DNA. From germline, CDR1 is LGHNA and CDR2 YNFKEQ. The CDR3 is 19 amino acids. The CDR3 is CASGQDTPGRGSYTGELFF.

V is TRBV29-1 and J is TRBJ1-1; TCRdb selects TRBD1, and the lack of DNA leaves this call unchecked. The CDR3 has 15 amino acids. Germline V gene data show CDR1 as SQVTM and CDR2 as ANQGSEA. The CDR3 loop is CSVLELQTGNTEAFF.

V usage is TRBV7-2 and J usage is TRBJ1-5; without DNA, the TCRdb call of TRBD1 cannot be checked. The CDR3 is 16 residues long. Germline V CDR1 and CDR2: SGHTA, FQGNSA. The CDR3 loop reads CASRQATGGYNQPQHF.

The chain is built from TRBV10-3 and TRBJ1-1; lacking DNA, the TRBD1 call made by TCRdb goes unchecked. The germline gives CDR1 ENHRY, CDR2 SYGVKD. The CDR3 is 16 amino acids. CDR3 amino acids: CAISERTGGADTEAFF.

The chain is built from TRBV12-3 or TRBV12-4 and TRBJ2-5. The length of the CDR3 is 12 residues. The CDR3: CASSLPRKTQYF.

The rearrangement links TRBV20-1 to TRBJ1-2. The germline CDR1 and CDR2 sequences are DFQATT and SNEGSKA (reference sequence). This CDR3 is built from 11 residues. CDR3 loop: CSARVGLGYTF.

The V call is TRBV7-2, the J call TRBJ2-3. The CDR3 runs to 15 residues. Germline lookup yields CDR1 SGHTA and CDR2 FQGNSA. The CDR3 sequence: CASSRSWLGADTQYF.

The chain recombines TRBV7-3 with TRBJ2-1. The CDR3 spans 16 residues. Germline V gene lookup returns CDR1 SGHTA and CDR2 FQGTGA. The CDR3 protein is CASSPGDRSSYNEQFF.

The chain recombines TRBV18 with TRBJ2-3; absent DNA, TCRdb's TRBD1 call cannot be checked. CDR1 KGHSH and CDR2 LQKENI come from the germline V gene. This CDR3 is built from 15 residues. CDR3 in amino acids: CASSPRTGGTDTQYF.

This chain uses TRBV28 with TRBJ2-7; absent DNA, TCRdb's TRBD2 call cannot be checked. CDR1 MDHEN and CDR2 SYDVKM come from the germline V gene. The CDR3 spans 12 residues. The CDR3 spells CASSYSGTGQYF. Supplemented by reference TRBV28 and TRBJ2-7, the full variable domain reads DVKVTQSSRYLVKRTGEKVFLECVQDMDHENMFWYRQDPGLGLRLIYFSYDVKMKEKGDIPEGYSVSREKKERFSLILESASTNQTSMYLCASSYSGTGQYFGPGTRLTVT.

This CDR3 reads CASSLAWNTEAFF. The V call is TRBV5-1, the J call TRBJ1-1. Germline lookup yields CDR1 SGHRS and CDR2 YFSETQ. The CDR3 sequence is 13 residues long.

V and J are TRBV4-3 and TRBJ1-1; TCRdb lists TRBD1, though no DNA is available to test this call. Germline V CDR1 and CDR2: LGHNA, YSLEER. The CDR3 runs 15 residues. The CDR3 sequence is CASSQEEGRGTEAFF.

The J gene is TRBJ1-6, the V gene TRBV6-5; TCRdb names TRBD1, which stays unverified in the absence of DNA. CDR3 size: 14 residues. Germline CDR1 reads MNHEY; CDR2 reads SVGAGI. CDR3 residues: CASSSGPYNSPLHF.

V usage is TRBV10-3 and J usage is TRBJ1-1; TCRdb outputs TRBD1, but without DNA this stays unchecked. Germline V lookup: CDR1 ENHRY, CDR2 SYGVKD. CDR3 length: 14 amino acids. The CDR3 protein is CAITRDRGNTEAFF.

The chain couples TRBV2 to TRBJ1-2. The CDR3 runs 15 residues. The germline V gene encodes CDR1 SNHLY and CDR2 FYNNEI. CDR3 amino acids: CASSERTEPKYGYTF.

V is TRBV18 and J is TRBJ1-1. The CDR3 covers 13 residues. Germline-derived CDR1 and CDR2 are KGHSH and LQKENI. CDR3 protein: CASSAKLDAEAFF.

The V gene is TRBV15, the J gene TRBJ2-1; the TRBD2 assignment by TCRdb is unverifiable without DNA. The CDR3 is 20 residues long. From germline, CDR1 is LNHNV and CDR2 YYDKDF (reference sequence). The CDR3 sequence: CATSRAPNRQGGGSYNEQFF.

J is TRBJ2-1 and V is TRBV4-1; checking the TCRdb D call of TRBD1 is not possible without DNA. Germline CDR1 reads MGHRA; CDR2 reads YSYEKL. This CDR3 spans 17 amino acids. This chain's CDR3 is CASSQRAAGQEYNEQFF.

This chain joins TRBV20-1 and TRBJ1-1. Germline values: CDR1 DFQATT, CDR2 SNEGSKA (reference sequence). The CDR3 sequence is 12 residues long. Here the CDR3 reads CSARDLWTEAFF.

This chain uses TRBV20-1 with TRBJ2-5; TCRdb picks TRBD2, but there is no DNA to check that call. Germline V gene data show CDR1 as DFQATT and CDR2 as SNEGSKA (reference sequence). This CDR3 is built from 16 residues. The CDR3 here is CSAKGTSGGAGETQYF.

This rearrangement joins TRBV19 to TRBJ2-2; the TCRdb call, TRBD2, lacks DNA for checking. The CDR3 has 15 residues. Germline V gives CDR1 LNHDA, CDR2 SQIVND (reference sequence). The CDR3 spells CASSIGLVGTGELFF.

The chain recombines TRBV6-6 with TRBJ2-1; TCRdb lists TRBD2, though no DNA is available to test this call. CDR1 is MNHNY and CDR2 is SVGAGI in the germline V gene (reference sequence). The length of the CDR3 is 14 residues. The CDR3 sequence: CASSYSGLAGGQFF.

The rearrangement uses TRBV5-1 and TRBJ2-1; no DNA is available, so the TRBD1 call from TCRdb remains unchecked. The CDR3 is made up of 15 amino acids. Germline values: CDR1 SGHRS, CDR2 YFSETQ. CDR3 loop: CATTTTGGYSNEQFF. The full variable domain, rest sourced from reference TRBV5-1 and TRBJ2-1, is KAGVTQTPRYLIKTRGQQVTLSCSPISGHRSVSWYQQTPGQGLQFLFEYFSETQRNKGNFPGRFSGRQFSNSRSEMNVSTLELGDSALYLCATTTTGGYSNEQFFGPGTRLTVL.

Here the CDR3 reads CASSLTRNQPQHF. The gene calls are TRBV7-3 and TRBJ1-5. This CDR3 has 13 amino acids. Germline V gene data show CDR1 as SGHTA and CDR2 as FQGTGA.

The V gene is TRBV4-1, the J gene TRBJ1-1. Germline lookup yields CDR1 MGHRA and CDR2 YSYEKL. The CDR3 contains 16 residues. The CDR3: CASSQVSLTSQSQAFF.